This T cell receptor (beta chain) was obtained from a study of T-cell memory formation after mild COVID-19. The CDR3 extends over 15 amino acids. Germline CDR1 SGHVS, CDR2 FQNEAQ. V gave up 3 bases and J gave up 6 bases; unmatched junction bases: 6. TCRdb fed the 5' RACE reads into MiXCR, producing one record per CDR3 protein. The sample has some 65,000 distinct CDR3 sequences; over 15% are singletons. The chain joins TRBV7-8 to TRBJ2-1, with TRBD2 identical over 9 bases. This TCR was recovered from an adult woman who had mild COVID-19 (a few samples of this study predate the infection). Cell type and time point are not known. The specimen sequenced was PBMCs or a T cell subset sorted from them (not recorded which). CDR3 DNA: TGTGCCAGCAGCTTGGGTAGCGGGAGTAGCAATGAGCAGTTCTTC. This codes for CASSLGSGSSNEQFF.